The 16 T cell receptor beta chains given below trace back to one sample, sequenced in a study of OX40 agonist ivuxolimab in advanced cancers. Libraries came from the immunoSEQ multiplex PCR assay. TCRdb retrieved this table from immuneACCESS and kept in-frame rearrangements only. Not all clones are present; in checked studies, unresolved V genes account for under half, and no reason is known for the remainder. Across this sample there are 20,000 or so clones, with 83% seen only once. The ten largest clones represent roughly 20% of the sample. This specimen was CD4+ or CD8+ T cells sorted from blood, taken in a trial of the OX40 agonist ivuxolimab. These receptors were collected from an adult with an advanced solid tumor such as melanoma, head and neck, liver or kidney cancer.

The rearrangement joins TRBV27 to TRBJ2-1; D possibly corresponds to TRBD2 (5 bases). This CDR3 contains 13 residues. V lost 3 bases and J 10 bases, leaving 13 bases between the germline ends. Germline loops: CDR1 MNHEY, CDR2 SMNVEV (reference sequence). CDR3 protein: CASSLGSGREQFF. The DNA for the CDR3 is TGTGCCAGCAGTTTGGGGAGTGGTAGGGAGCAGTTCTTC.

The chain is built from TRBV5-1 and TRBJ2-3; D is possibly TRBD2 (7 bases). The V gene's germline CDR1 is SGHRS and CDR2 YFSETQ. The CDR3 totals 16 residues. V was cut by 0 bases and J by 5 bases, with 16 bases left in between. The CDR3 nucleotides read TGCGCCAGCAGCTTGGAGACGGGGGGCCATAAAGATACGCAGTATTTT. Residues: CASSLETGGHKDTQYF.

The chain combines TRBV19 with TRBJ1-5; 8 nucleotides line up with TRBD1. The CDR3 length is 13 residues. CDR1 and CDR2 from the germline V gene are LNHDA and SQIVND (reference sequence). V shed 8 bases, J shed 2 bases, and the junction held 2 bases outside the gene matches. The CDR3 sequence: CASEGQGNQPQHF. The CDR3 coding sequence is TGTGCCAGTGAGGGACAGGGCAATCAGCCCCAGCATTTT. Complete variable domain (other parts from reference TRBV19 and TRBJ1-5): DGGITQSPKYLFRKEGQNVTLSCEQNLNHDAMYWYRQDPGQGLRLIYYSQIVNDFQKGDIAEGYSVSREKKESFPLTVTSAQKNPTAFYLCASEGQGNQPQHFGDGTRLSIL.

This clone was seen more than once but under ten times. The V call is TRBV5-6, the J call TRBJ2-7; D gene uncertain. Deletions cut 0 bases from V and 1 base from J, with 8 bases between. CDR1 and CDR2 from the germline V gene are SGHDT and YYEEEE. The CDR3 contains 14 residues. This chain's CDR3 is CASSLVAGSYEQYF. DNA for the CDR3: TGTGCCAGCAGCTTGGTAGCCGGATCCTACGAGCAGTACTTC.

In this sample, this clone turned up a few times. This chain connects TRBV27 to TRBJ2-7, with D unresolved. Germline CDR1 reads MNHEY; CDR2 reads SMNVEV (reference sequence). Trimming took 5 bases from V and 2 from J, leaving 13 bases between them. This CDR3 contains 14 residues. The CDR3 is CASSPGPSPYEQYF. CDR3 coding DNA: TGTGCCAGCAGTCCAGGACCTTCACCCTACGAGCAGTACTTC.

The chain couples TRBV7-9 to TRBJ1-2, with TRBD1 as a possible D gene (5 bases). The germline V gene encodes CDR1 SEHNR and CDR2 FQNEAQ (reference sequence). V was pared by 4 bases and J by 4 bases, with 10 bases between. This CDR3 contains 13 residues. CDR3 sequence reads: CASSSGTFYGYTF. The CDR3 nucleotides read TGTGCCAGCAGCTCCGGGACCTTCTATGGCTACACCTTC.

This clone is a singleton in its sample. CDR3 bases: TGTGCCTGGAGAATAAATATGAACACTGAAGCTTTCTTT. Translation gives CAWRINMNTEAFF. The J gene is TRBJ1-1, the V gene TRBV30, with D hard to call. CDR3 size: 13 residues. V was trimmed by 3 bases and J by 0 bases, leaving 8 bases between them. From germline, CDR1 is GTSNPN and CDR2 SVGIG (reference sequence).

The rearrangement joins TRBV13 to TRBJ1-3, with D hard to call. CDR1 and CDR2 from the germline V gene are PRHDT and FYEKMQ (reference sequence). V was trimmed by 2 bases and J by 0 bases, leaving 5 bases between them. The CDR3 totals 14 residues. For the CDR3, the DNA is TGTGCCAGCAGCTTACTATACTCTGGAAACACCATATATTTT. Amino acids: CASSLLYSGNTIYF.

The rearrangement uses TRBV11-3 and TRBJ1-1, with D unclear. V lost 5 bases and J 6 bases, leaving 13 bases between the germline ends. Germline loops: CDR1 SGHNT, CDR2 YENEEA. CDR3 size: 13 residues. CDR3 in amino acids: CASSEPLLAEAFF. CDR3 in DNA: TGTGCCAGCAGCGAGCCGCTTCTGGCTGAAGCTTTCTTT.

The rearrangement links TRBV29-1 to TRBJ2-1; D call uncertain. CDR1 SQVTM and CDR2 ANQGSEA come from the germline V gene. The CDR3 is 14 amino acids. Between the trimmed V and J ends, which lost 1 base and 0 bases, there was a span of 7 bases. Written as DNA, the CDR3 is TGCAGCGTTGAAGTCTTCGGCTCCTACAATGAGCAGTTCTTC. It codes for CSVEVFGSYNEQFF.

The chain couples TRBV4-2 to TRBJ2-1; D might be TRBD1 (6 bases). The length of the CDR3 is 16 residues. Per germline, CDR1 LGHNA and CDR2 YNFKEQ. Trimming took off 6 bases at V and 1 base at J, with 16 bases between the two ends. The CDR3 coding sequence is TGTGCCAGCAGAAACAGGGAAAGCCCTTCCTACAATGAGCAGTTCTTC. Amino acids: CASRNRESPSYNEQFF.

Comment on this clone: This sample includes further DNA sequences coding for the same CDR3. The genes are TRBV5-6 and TRBJ2-7; D call uncertain. The CDR3 totals 11 residues. Germline CDR1 and CDR2: SGHDT and YYEEEE. The V end lost 3 bases, the J end lost 3 bases, and 4 bases lay between the germline ends. The CDR3 here is CASSYSYEQYF. CDR3 nucleotides: TGTGCCAGCAGCTACAGCTACGAGCAGTACTTC. Variable domain in full (rest from reference TRBV5-6 and TRBJ2-7): DAGVTQSPTHLIKTRGQQVTLRCSPKSGHDTVSWYQQALGQGPQFIFQYYEEEERQRGNFPDRFSGHQFPNYSSELNVNALLLGDSALYLCASSYSYEQYFGPGTRLTVT.

This clone is labeled as medium-sized. The chain has TRBV5-1 and TRBJ2-7; D unresolved. The germline V gene encodes CDR1 SGHRS and CDR2 YFSETQ. CDR3 size: 13 residues. V lost 7 bases, J lost 5 bases, and 16 bases lay in between. CDR3 sequence reads: CASATRIAHEQYF. CDR3 bases: TGCGCCAGCGCTACAAGGATAGCCCACGAGCAGTACTTC.

The chain couples TRBV29-1 to TRBJ2-3; 7 positions match TRBD1. J was trimmed by 5 bases and V by 7 bases; bases with no gene match: 6. Germline V gives CDR1 SQVTM, CDR2 ANQGSEA. This CDR3 spans 12 amino acids. CDR3 in DNA: TGCAGCGACCGGACAGGCTTAGATACGCAGTATTTT. Translated: CSDRTGLDTQYF.

The genes are TRBV30 and TRBJ2-2, with no clear D. V was clipped by 4 bases and J by 6 bases, with 15 bases between them. Germline lookup yields CDR1 GTSNPN and CDR2 SVGIG (reference sequence). The CDR3 extends over 14 amino acids. In DNA, the CDR3 is TGTGCCTGGAAGTTTGTGGGTTTCCCCGGGGAGCTGTTTTTT. Translated, it gives CAWKFVGFPGELFF. Together with reference TRBV30 and TRBJ2-2, the CDR3 gives the full variable domain: SQTIHQWPATLVQPVGSPLSLECTVEGTSNPNLYWYRQAAGRGLQLLFYSVGIGQISSEVPQNLSASRPQDRQFILSSKKLLLSDSGFYLCAWKFVGFPGELFFGEGSRLTVL.

This chain connects TRBV6-5 to TRBJ2-7, with 7 bases that match TRBD1. This CDR3 spans 14 amino acids. CDR1 and CDR2 from the germline V gene are MNHEY and SVGAGI. With V trimmed by 8 bases and J by 4 bases, 11 bases remained unmatched. CDR3 DNA sequence: TGTGCCAGCGGTAGGGGAAGGGGGCGTTACGAGCAGTACTTC. Translation gives CASGRGRGRYEQYF.